This passage covers 5 T cell receptor gamma chains from one sample sequenced in a study of gamma-delta T cells after stem cell transplantation. TCRdb re-called the RT-PCR reads through CATT. The sample holds about 500 gamma-chain clones, 15% to 20% seen once. Sequences were obtained from gamma-delta T cells. The source of these receptors is a human donor. It is not recorded whose cells these are; they may come from a transplant donor.

This clone is labeled large. The chain joins TRGV4 to TRGJ1 or TRGJ2. The J gene was not available in TCRdb and was assigned here by matching the DNA to germline segments. This CDR3 contains 14 residues. Trimming took 1 base from V and 0 from J; bases not matched to a gene: 3. Germline lookup yields CDR1 EGSTGY and CDR2 YDSYTSSV. The CDR3 sequence: CATWDGQNYYKKLF. The CDR3 DNA follows: TGTGCCACCTGGGATGGCCAGAATTATTATAAGAAACTCTTT.

This clone has a handful of counts. Compared with germline, one end of the junction differs, possibly owing to a read error. The chain combines TRGV2 with TRGJ1 or TRGJ2. Here the J gene came from matching the DNA to germline, since TCRdb omits it. Germline V gene data show CDR1 as EGSNGY and CDR2 as YDSYNSKV. The CDR3 runs to 13 residues. This chain's CDR3 is CATRDGPHYKKLF. As DNA, the CDR3 is TGTGCCACCCGGGACGGGCCGCACTATAAGAAACTCTTT.

This clone is categorized as large (0.1 to 1%). The chain uses TRGV3 and TRGJ1 or TRGJ2. Assignment of the J gene here rests on matching the DNA to germline, because TCRdb gives none. V shed 3 bases and J 11 bases; nucleotides not matched to a gene: 13. Germline CDR1 is VTNTFY and CDR2 is YDVSTARD (reference sequence). The length of the CDR3 is 13 residues. CDR3 sequence (DNA): TGTGCCACCTGGGACTGGTTTCAATCCCAGAAACTCTTT. This gives the protein CATWDWFQSQKLF.

In the case of this clone: This is likely an artifact of a read error, given a far larger clone one base away. The sample holds other DNA sequences that translate to the same CDR3. J is TRGJP and V is TRGV9. No J segment appears in TCRdb, so it was assigned here by matching the sequence to germline. This CDR3 is built from 16 residues. V gave up 1 base and J gave up 4 bases; unmatched junction bases: 1. Germline lookup yields CDR1 GITISATS and CDR2 ISYDGTV (reference sequence). CDR3 sequence reads: CALWEVQELGKKIKVF. The CDR3 DNA reads TGTGCCTTGTGGGAGGTACAAGAGTTGGGCAAAAAAATCAAGGTATTT.

This clone is categorized as large. The chain employs TRGV9 and TRGJP. TCRdb lists no J gene, so it was determined here by aligning the DNA to germline. J gave up 7 bases and V 0 bases, and 9 bases lay outside the gene matches. Germline CDR1 GITISATS, CDR2 ISYDGTV (reference sequence). The CDR3 has 18 amino acids. CDR3 loop: CALWEVQVKELGKKIKVF. Written as DNA, the CDR3 is TGTGCCTTGTGGGAGGTGCAGGTTAAGGAGTTGGGCAAAAAAATCAAGGTATTT.